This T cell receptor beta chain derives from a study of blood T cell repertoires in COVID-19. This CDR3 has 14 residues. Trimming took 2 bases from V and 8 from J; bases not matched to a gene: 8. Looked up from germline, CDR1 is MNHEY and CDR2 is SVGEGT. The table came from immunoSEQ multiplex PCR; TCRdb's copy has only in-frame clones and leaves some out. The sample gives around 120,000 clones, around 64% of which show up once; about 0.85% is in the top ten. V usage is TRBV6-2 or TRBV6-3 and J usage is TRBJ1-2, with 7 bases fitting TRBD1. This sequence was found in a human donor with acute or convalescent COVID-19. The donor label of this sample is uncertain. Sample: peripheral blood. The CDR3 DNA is TGTGCCAGCAGTTACGACAGGGTCCTTTCGGGCTACACCTTC. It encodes CASSYDRVLSGYTF.